This T cell receptor beta chain was sequenced during a study of STAT5B mutations in CD4+ large granular lymphocyte leukemia (dated by TCRdb to between 2021 and 2023). Describing the broader study: Among the healthy controls, the CDR3 'QG' motif was associated with a particular HLA allele. TCRbeta repertoires of CD4+ T-cell large granular lymphocyte leukemia patients were compared with those of healthy blood donors. Flow cytometry performed on FACSCanto II or FACSVerse showed that the purified fractions had more than 95% purity among lymphocytes.

The paper's findings and limits, for the study overall: The data were not HLA-matched, and the relatively small sample size could explain the higher clonality seen in CD4+ compared with CD8+ T-LGLL. Compared with healthy CD4+ repertoires, CD4-sorted patient repertoires appeared more clonal, and this difference remained even after the putative leukemic clones were removed. Enrichment of TRBV06-family usage was observed among the top patient clones (8/27) relative to healthy controls (2/35). Each patient's main leukemic clonotypes were private, but roughly a quarter of these clonotypes showed up at low frequency in the non-leukemic repertoires of other patients.

Buffy coats from some 36 blood donors, supplied by the Finnish Red Cross blood service, were used as healthy controls. All TCR-sequenced material derived from peripheral blood: patient blood samples and healthy donor buffy coats. Ficoll-Hypaque gradient centrifugation was used to isolate peripheral blood mononuclear cells. For the healthy controls, CD4+ cells were obtained from buffy coats by magnetic purification. Genomic DNA was extracted with the Gentra Puregene Cell and Tissue kit and quantified on a Qubit 2.0 fluorometer. The immunoSEQ assay at survey resolution was applied to genomic DNA for sequencing of TCRbeta rearrangements. Concerning the study's data processing: In the TCR sequencing data, the smallest productive clonotype frequency that could be detected was 2.59 x 10-5. Analyses included only productive TCRbeta rearrangements, meaning complete and in-frame sequences. Sample clonality was computed as Simpson clonality in the immunoSEQ Analyzer version 3.0. Clones were binned by frequency as very rare, small, medium, large (1-20%) or hyperexpanded (>20%). Generation probabilities were estimated with OLGA 1.2.3, V-gene circos plots were made with VDJtools, specificities were searched in VDJdb, and CDR3 motifs were identified with GLIPH. TCRdb took this table from immuneACCESS and kept in-frame rearrangements with V and J called. Such tables lack part of the clones; where checked against another copy, unresolved V genes explain under half of the gap, and the rest is unexplained. The D gene and trimming were derived from the DNA, and the V and J assignments and clone size from that table. The sample data list about 38,000 clones, and about 82% of these were observed just once. The top ten constitute more than 0.9% of the sample.

From the germline V gene, CDR1 is MDHEN and CDR2 is SYDVKM. The CDR3 covers 12 residues, taking in both the cysteine and the phenylalanine. The kept DNA is CDR3 alone, 36 bases in frame from the first base. As to this clone: Its cognate antigen has yet to be identified. No much larger clonotype is one base removed from it; base qualities were not supplied.

This TCR derives from a human donor in good health. Sequencing was done on a sample of CD4+ T cells from blood buffy coats. Recombination linked TRBV28 to TRBJ2-2; the D gene is possibly TRBD2, with 5 bases matching. The CDR3 protein is CAAAENTGELFF. Here is the DNA: TGTGCAGCGGCAGAGAACACCGGGGAGCTGTTTTTT.